This is a list of T cell receptor beta chains from one sample in a study of regulatory T cells in long-lasting Graves disease. Each CDR3 protein gets one entry after TCRdb re-called the multiplex PCR reads with MiXCR. Among some 560,000 distinct CDR3 sequences listed, about 16% were seen once. The same data also contributed to another study, on T cells in Graves' hyperthyroidism and ophthalmopathy.

Sequenced material: peripheral blood mononuclear cells (PBMCs), taken at new diagnosis, from a patient treated with antithyroid drugs. All receptors derive from a woman aged 40-60 years with Graves disease. The CDR3 runs from the conserved cysteine through the conserved F or W. A D gene is named only where the DNA matches it firmly. The listing skips clone size in some rows; elsewhere it reads once, few, many or a size class.

>.|.|TRBV18|TRBJ2-5
TGTGCCAGCTCGTCGGACCAACAAGAGACCCAGCACTTC
CASSSDQQETQHF
>TRBD1|many|TRBV10-3|TRBJ1-1
TGTGCCATCAGGGGACAGGAGAACACTGAAGCTTTCTTT
CAIRGQENTEAFF
>.|many|TRBV2|TRBJ2-1
TGTGCCAGCAGCCCCGTGGGGGGTGGTAATGAGCAGTTCTTC
CASSPVGGGNEQFF
>.|many|TRBV27|TRBJ2-5
TGTGCCAGCAGTTTACTCGGCGGGGGCCCCCAAGAGACCCAGTACTTC
CASSLLGGGPQETQYF
>.|many|TRBV7-9|TRBJ2-3
TGTGCCAGCAGCTTGGACATAAGCACAGATACGCAGTATTTT
CASSLDISTDTQYF
>.|once|TRBV5-1|TRBJ2-1
TGCGCCAGCAGCTTGGGGTTACGCTCTCGGAATGAGCAGTTCTTC
CASSLGLRSRNEQFF
>.|.|TRBV4-1|TRBJ2-1
TGCGCCAGCAGCCAGGGGACCCACAATGAGCAGTTCTTC
CASSQGTHNEQFF
>TRBD2|many|TRBV11-2|TRBJ2-1
TGTGCCAGCAGCCCCGGGACTAGTTTCGTCGATGAGCAGTTCTTC
CASSPGTSFVDEQFF
>.|many|TRBV12-5|TRBJ2-7
TGTGCTAGTCAAGAAGGGGGGATCTACGAGCAGTACTTC
CASQEGGIYEQYF
>.|many|TRBV6-1|TRBJ1-5
TGTGCCAGCAGTGCGAGGGACGGCAATCAGCCCCAGCATTTT
CASSARDGNQPQHF
>.|.|TRBV5-1|TRBJ1-1
TGCGCCAGCAGCTTGGATGCCGCACAGGGAATGGGATCAGCTTTCTTT
CASSLDAAQGMGSAFF
>.|many|TRBV4-1|TRBJ2-5
TGCGCCAGCAGCCAAGATGTGGGCGGTGGATACGAGACCCAGTACTTC
CASSQDVGGGYETQYF
>.|many|TRBV12-3/TRBV12-4|TRBJ2-5
TGTGCCAGCAGTTCCCCGGGGTCTTGGGAGACCCAGTACTTC
CASSSPGSWETQYF
>.|many|TRBV18|TRBJ2-5
TGTGCCAGCTCACCATGGGGAGGAGAGACCCAGTACTTC
CASSPWGGETQYF
>.|many|TRBV11-2|TRBJ1-2
TGTGCCAGCAACCAGGGTGACCTCTATGGCTACACCTTC
CASNQGDLYGYTF
>.|.|TRBV28|TRBJ1-1
TGTGCCAGCGGGCAACAGGGAGGCAGGAGGGACACTGAAGCTTTCTTT
CASGQQGGRRDTEAFF
>TRBD1|many|TRBV3-1|TRBJ1-2
TGTGCCAGCAGCCACCGAGGGGGCACCTATGGCTACACCTTC
CASSHRGGTYGYTF
>TRBD1|few|TRBV5-1|TRBJ2-1
TGCGCCAGCAGCTCGGGCCCGGGACAGGGCTACAATGAGCAGTTCTTC
CASSSGPGQGYNEQFF
>.|many|TRBV2|TRBJ2-1
TGTGCCAGCAGGGGGGATTTGAGGAATGAGCAGTTCTTC
CASRGDLRNEQFF
>TRBD2|few|TRBV7-9|TRBJ2-1
TGTGCCAGCAGCTCCTCCGGGACTAGCCGCGATGAGCAGTTCTTC
CASSSSGTSRDEQFF
>TRBD2|.|TRBV4-1|TRBJ2-2
TGCGCCAGCAGCCAAGATCCCGGGACTAGGAACCTCCACGGGGAGCTGTTTTTT
CASSQDPGTRNLHGELFF
>.|many|TRBV28|TRBJ1-5
TGTGCCAGCAGTCACCGGACGGTTACGAGCAATCAGCCCCAGCATTTT
CASSHRTVTSNQPQHF
>.|few|TRBV5-6|TRBJ2-1
TGTGCCAGCAGCTTTGGTAGGGGGAGTGAGCAGTTCTTC
CASSFGRGSEQFF
>.|many|TRBV12-3/TRBV12-4|TRBJ2-1
TGTGCCAGCAGTGGAGGGAGGTATGAGCAGTTCTTC
CASSGGRYEQFF
>.|many|TRBV2|TRBJ1-1
TGTGCCAGCAGTGGTGAGTTGAACACTGAAGCTTTCTTT
CASSGELNTEAFF
>.|few|TRBV29-1|TRBJ2-5
TGCAGCGTTGGAATGGGACGAGCGGAGACCCAGTACTTC
CSVGMGRAETQYF
>.|few|TRBV7-6|TRBJ1-1
TGTGCCAGCAGCTTAGTGGGCCTGGGGGGAACTGAAGCTTTCTTT
CASSLVGLGGTEAFF
>TRBD2|.|TRBV12-3/TRBV12-4|TRBJ2-4
TGTGCCAGCAGTTCCTCATCACTAGCGGGGTGGGGATACAGGAACATTCAGTACTTC
CASSSSSLAGWGYRNIQYF
>.|many|TRBV29-1|TRBJ2-5
TGCAGCGTTGACGAACCACCAGAGACCCAGTACTTC
CSVDEPPETQYF
>.|.|TRBV12-3/TRBV12-4|TRBJ1-1
TGTGCCAGCAGTCGCCGGACGGCAATGAACACTGAAGCTTTCTTT
CASSRRTAMNTEAFF
>TRBD2|.|TRBV7-3|TRBJ2-1
TGTGCCAGCACCCCGGGGGGGGGCAAGCAGTTCTTC
CASTPGGGKQFF
>.|many|TRBV11-3|TRBJ1-4
TGTGCCAGCAGCTTGTATACGGACGATGAAAAACTGTTTTTT
CASSLYTDDEKLFF
>.|.|TRBV11-2|TRBJ2-1
TGTGCCAGCAGCTTAAGTGAAGAGAGTGAGCAGTTCTTC
CASSLSEESEQFF
>.|.|TRBV30|TRBJ2-7
TGTGCCCGGGCTAAGGGGGGCACCTACGAGCAGTACTTC
CARAKGGTYEQYF
>.|many|TRBV5-5|TRBJ2-1
TGTGCCAGCAGCCCCCTAGTCGAGGCCCGGGCCAATGAGCAGTTCTTC
CASSPLVEARANEQFF
>.|.|TRBV2|TRBJ2-1
TGTGCCAGCAGTGAAGCGCGGCCGAGCTCCTACAATGAGCAGTTCTTC
CASSEARPSSYNEQFF
>.|many|TRBV3-1|TRBJ2-7
TGTGCCAGCAGCCATTTAGACGAGCAGTACTTC
CASSHLDEQYF
>.|few|TRBV4-1|TRBJ1-2
TGCGCCAGCAGCCAAGTACTGACTAACTATGGCTACACCTTC
CASSQVLTNYGYTF
>.|many|TRBV3-1|TRBJ1-1
TGTGCCAGCAGCCTTCTACCGGGACAAGCTGAAGCTTTCTTT
CASSLLPGQAEAFF
>.|many|TRBV30|TRBJ1-5
TGTGCCTGGAGTGTCGGTGTGTTCACTGCGGGCAATCAGCCCCAGCATTTT
CAWSVGVFTAGNQPQHF
>.|.|TRBV6-8|TRBJ2-3
TGTGCCAGCAGTGGGGGGATTTCCACAGATACGCAGTATTTT
CASSGGISTDTQYF
>.|many|TRBV10-2|TRBJ2-5
TGCGCCAGCAGTGCCTCTGAAGAGACCCAGTACTTC
CASSASEETQYF
>.|.|TRBV29-1|TRBJ1-2
TGCAGCGTTGCCGCGGCAGGGGTGGGCTATGGCTACACCTTC
CSVAAAGVGYGYTF